Presented here are 10 T cell receptor beta chains from one specimen sequenced in a study of regulatory T cells in long-lasting Graves disease. Noted time point: persistent/refractory GD, antithyroid drugs over 5 years with positive TRAb. PBMCs provided the RNA from which the TCR library was made. Both iRepertoire HTBI primers and Arm-PCR of CDR3 regions were used to build the TCR beta libraries. MiXCR, applied by TCRdb to the multiplex PCR reads, yields one record per CDR3 protein. The sample holds about 470,000 distinct CDR3 sequences, 20% seen once. The material sequenced was peripheral blood mononuclear cells (PBMCs), taken when the disease was refractory, from a patient treated with antithyroid drugs. Source of these receptors: a female donor with Graves disease.

The chain links TRBV3-1 to TRBJ2-2; D tentatively fits TRBD1 or TRBD2 (5 bases each). V dropped 1 base and J dropped 3 bases, with 9 bases sitting between them. The CDR3 spans 15 residues. CDR1 LGHDT and CDR2 YNNKEL come from the germline V gene (reference sequence). The CDR3 is CASSQGDVYTGELFF. The CDR3 nucleotides read TGTGCCAGCAGCCAAGGGGACGTCTACACCGGGGAGCTGTTTTTT.

This clonotype showed up many times. The chain joins TRBV20-1 to TRBJ1-1; D call uncertain. In germline, CDR1 is DFQATT, CDR2 SNEGSKA (reference sequence). The CDR3 contains 14 residues. With 2 bases removed from V and 6 bases from J, the gap between germline ends came to 16 bases. CDR3 sequence: CSARLVGVDAEAFF. The DNA for the CDR3 is TGCAGTGCTAGACTAGTCGGGGTAGACGCTGAAGCTTTCTTT.

This chain links TRBV29-1 with TRBJ1-5; 7 nucleotides align to TRBD1. The CDR3 is made up of 14 amino acids. Germline loops: CDR1 SQVTM, CDR2 ANQGSEA. The ends lost 6 bases at V and 0 bases at J; junction bases unmatched: 5. DNA of the CDR3: TGCAGCGTACCGACAGGGAATAGCAATCAGCCCCAGCATTTT. Residues: CSVPTGNSNQPQHF.

The table lists this clonotype with a few counts. The V gene is TRBV7-6, the J gene TRBJ2-2; unclear D gene. Germline CDR1 SGHVS, CDR2 FNYEAQ. CDR3 length: 15 residues. V shed 4 bases and J shed 5 bases, with 14 bases lying between them. The CDR3 reads CASSSDLVGTGELFF. CDR3 coding DNA: TGTGCCAGCAGCTCAGACCTGGTTGGGACCGGGGAGCTGTTTTTT.

This clonotype came up many times. The V gene is TRBV5-1, the J gene TRBJ2-7; no firm D call. CDR1 and CDR2 from the germline V gene are SGHRS and YFSETQ. CDR3 length: 13 residues. V lost 4 bases and J 2 bases, leaving 10 bases between the germline ends. The CDR3 bases are TGCGCCAGCAGCACGGACGGCACCTACGAGCAGTACTTC. As protein: CASSTDGTYEQYF.

This clonotype was detected ten times or more. The genes are TRBV2 and TRBJ1-2; unclear D gene. Per germline, CDR1 SNHLY and CDR2 FYNNEI. Between the trimmed V and J ends, which lost 5 bases and 1 base, there was a span of 8 bases. The CDR3 consists of 13 residues. CDR3 residues: CASSNSLNYGYTF. The CDR3 region has the DNA TGTGCCAGCAGTAACAGCCTTAACTATGGCTACACCTTC.

The chain has TRBV20-1 and TRBJ1-6; no clear D. The CDR3 consists of 16 residues. V shed 1 base and J shed 0 bases, with 10 bases lying between them. Germline CDR1 is DFQATT and CDR2 is SNEGSKA (reference sequence). The CDR3 DNA reads as TGCAGTGCTAGAGTGGAGCAGAGCTCCTATAATTCACCCCTCCACTTT. Its protein is CSARVEQSSYNSPLHF.

Many counts were recorded for this clonotype. This chain links TRBV6-2 or TRBV6-3 with TRBJ1-1; 7 nucleotides agree with TRBD1. This CDR3 comprises 13 residues. After removal of 6 bases from V and 4 bases from J, the junction contained 5 bases not matched to a gene. CDR1 and CDR2 (germline): MNHEY, SVGEGT. DNA of the CDR3: TGTGCCAGCAGAAACAGGGGACTCACTGAAGCTTTCTTT. Encoded protein: CASRNRGLTEAFF.

This clonotype has a handful of counts. This chain links TRBV30 with TRBJ1-2; possible D gene TRBD1, 6 bases. Germline-derived CDR1 and CDR2 are GTSNPN and SVGIG (reference sequence). V was pared by 1 base and J by 10 bases, with 10 bases between. The CDR3 loop spans 11 amino acids. CDR3: CAWSEGGVYTF. For the CDR3, the DNA is TGTGCCTGGAGTGAAGGGGGTGTCTACACCTTC. The variable domain in full, with the rest retrieved from reference TRBV30 and TRBJ1-2, is SQTIHQWPATLVQPVGSPLSLECTVEGTSNPNLYWYRQAAGRGLQLLFYSVGIGQISSEVPQNLSASRPQDRQFILSSKKLLLSDSGFYLCAWSEGGVYTFGSGTRLTVV.

A word on this clonotype: A read error may explain this, as a much larger clone is one base away. This CDR3 is CSSRERGTAEAFF. In DNA, the CDR3 is TGCAGTTCTAGAGAACGGGGGACGGCCGAAGCTTTCTTT. The V and J genes are TRBV20-1 and TRBJ1-1; tentative D call: TRBD1 (5 bases). Germline lookup yields CDR1 DFQATT and CDR2 SNEGSKA (reference sequence). The CDR3 runs to 13 residues.